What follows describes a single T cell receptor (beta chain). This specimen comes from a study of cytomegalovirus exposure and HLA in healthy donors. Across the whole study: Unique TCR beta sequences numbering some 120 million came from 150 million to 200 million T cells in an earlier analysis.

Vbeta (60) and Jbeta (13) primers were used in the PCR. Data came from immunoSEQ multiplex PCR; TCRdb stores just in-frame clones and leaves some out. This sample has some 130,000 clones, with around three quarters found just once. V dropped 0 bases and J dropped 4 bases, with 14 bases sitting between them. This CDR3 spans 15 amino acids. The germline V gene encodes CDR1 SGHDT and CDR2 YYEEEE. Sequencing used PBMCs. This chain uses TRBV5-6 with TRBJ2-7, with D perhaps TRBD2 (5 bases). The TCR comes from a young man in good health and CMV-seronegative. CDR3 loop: CASSLGAVLGYEQYF. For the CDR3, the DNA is TGTGCCAGCAGCTTGGGAGCGGTGCTTGGATACGAGCAGTACTTC.